The 19 T cell receptor beta chains given below trace back to one sample, sequenced in a study of blood T cells in healthy people across ages. Primed by a sample-barcoded 5' primer and a J-beta primer mix, a second PCR proceeded for about 6 to 11 cycles. TCRdb reprocessed the 5' RACE reads with MiXCR, giving one entry per CDR3 protein. The data contain more than 600,000 distinct CDR3 sequences, 20% to 25% of them singletons. These data were also reused for a study on T cells of mothers and their children.

The material sequenced was blood. The receptor source for this set is a boy aged 5-17 years in good health.

The chain combines TRBV11-3 with TRBJ1-6, with D perhaps matching TRBD1 (5 bases). V shed 4 bases and J shed 8 bases, with 24 bases lying between them. Germline loops: CDR1 SGHNT, CDR2 YENEEA. The CDR3 extends over 18 amino acids. This chain's CDR3 is CASSSMGEHHPGDSPLHF. DNA for the CDR3: TGTGCCAGCAGCTCAATGGGGGAGCATCACCCGGGCGATTCACCCCTCCACTTT.

This clonotype was detected only a few times. J is TRBJ2-7 and V is TRBV6-1; TRBD2 matches 7 bases. The ends lost 6 bases at V and 3 bases at J; junction bases unmatched: 8. Germline CDR1 and CDR2: MNHNS and SASEGT. The CDR3 consists of 14 residues. In nucleotides, the CDR3 is TGTGCCAGCAGCCGGGACTATGCCGTCTACGAGCAGTACTTC. Its translation: CASSRDYAVYEQYF.

The table lists this clonotype with a few counts. V usage is TRBV4-1 and J usage is TRBJ2-5; 11 bases agree with TRBD2. The CDR3 is 14 amino acids. From germline, CDR1 is MGHRA and CDR2 YSYEKL. The junction had 6 bases not matched to a gene; V was cut back by 6 bases and J by 6 bases. In DNA, the CDR3 is TGCGCCAGCAGGGACACTAGCGGGAGAAAGACCCAGTACTTC. Its translation is CASRDTSGRKTQYF.

This clonotype was picked up a small number of times. This could be a read error, since a much larger clone is one nucleotide away. The V call is TRBV5-4, the J call TRBJ2-5; D not resolved. The better agreement between TRBJ2-7 and the DNA end casts doubt on the J call. Per germline, CDR1 SGHNT and CDR2 YYREEE (reference sequence). This CDR3 spans 10 amino acids. CDR3 sequence (DNA): TGTGCCAGCAGCATCTACGAGCAGTACTTC. Residues: CASSIYEQYF.

The chain employs TRBV20-1 and TRBJ2-2, with 7 bases lining up with TRBD2. This CDR3 is 14 amino acids long. The junction had 5 bases not matched to a gene; V was cut back by 6 bases and J by 1 base. Germline assignment: CDR1 DFQATT and CDR2 SNEGSKA (reference sequence). The CDR3 bases are TGCAGTGCCACTTCTAGCGGGAACACCGGGGAGCTGTTTTTT. This gives the protein CSATSSGNTGELFF.

This sequence joins TRBV3-1 and TRBJ2-7, with 7 bases identical to TRBD2. The length of the CDR3 is 15 residues. V shed 4 bases and J 7 bases; nucleotides not matched to a gene: 13. Germline V gives CDR1 LGHDT, CDR2 YNNKEL (reference sequence). CDR3 loop: CASSPPTSGAGEQYF. CDR3 DNA sequence: TGTGCCAGCAGCCCCCCAACCAGCGGGGCCGGAGAGCAGTACTTC.

The table lists this clonotype with a few counts. The gene calls are TRBV29-1 and TRBJ2-1; D may correspond to TRBD1 or TRBD2 (6 bases each). This CDR3 region has 13 residues. V was clipped by 5 bases and J by 6 bases, with 14 bases between them. CDR1 SQVTM and CDR2 ANQGSEA come from the germline V gene. CDR3 bases: TGCAGCGTTTGCCCCGGGGGCGTCAATGAGCAGTTCTTC. It specifies CSVCPGGVNEQFF.

CDR3 protein: CASSQQLAASTDTQYF. In DNA form, the CDR3 reads TGTGCCAGCAGCCAACAACTAGCGGCTAGCACAGATACGCAGTATTTT. The V gene is TRBV3-1, the J gene TRBJ2-3, with 8 bases identical to TRBD2. The CDR3 runs 16 residues. The V and J ends lost 2 bases and 0 bases, in that order; junction bases with no gene match: 4. From germline, CDR1 is LGHDT and CDR2 YNNKEL (reference sequence).

J is TRBJ2-3 and V is TRBV12-3 or TRBV12-4, with D hard to call. With 6 bases removed from V and 0 bases from J, the gap between germline ends came to 10 bases. This CDR3 region has 14 residues. The CDR3 sequence is CASRPNFSTDTQYF. The CDR3 DNA reads TGTGCCAGCAGACCAAACTTTAGCACAGATACGCAGTATTTT.

The chain joins TRBV19 to TRBJ1-5; 7 nucleotides agree with TRBD1. This CDR3 contains 15 residues. CDR1 is LNHDA and CDR2 is SQIVND in the germline V gene (reference sequence). V gave up 7 bases and J gave up 7 bases; unmatched junction bases: 13. This CDR3 is CASNSLTGSEQPQHF. For the CDR3, the DNA is TGTGCCAGTAACTCCCTGACAGGGTCGGAACAGCCCCAGCATTTT.

The chain has TRBV10-3 and TRBJ2-5; possibly TRBD1 or TRBD2 for D (5 bases each). V lost 4 bases, J lost 3 bases, and 12 bases lay in between. Germline CDR1 ENHRY, CDR2 SYGVKD. The CDR3 contains 14 residues. The CDR3 loop reads CAISGTGTEETQYF. CDR3 sequence (DNA): TGTGCCATCAGTGGTACCGGGACGGAAGAGACCCAGTACTTC.

This clonotype occurred a few times. The chain has TRBV12-3 or TRBV12-4 and TRBJ2-5; D not certain. V was pared by 5 bases and J by 7 bases, with 11 bases between. This CDR3 is built from 12 residues. The CDR3 sequence is CASSPTPGTQYF. The CDR3 bases are TGTGCCAGCAGTCCCACCCCGGGGACCCAGTACTTC.

J is TRBJ2-7 and V is TRBV3-1; D unclear. V lost 2 bases and J lost 2, with 10 bases in between. Germline V lookup: CDR1 LGHDT, CDR2 YNNKEL (reference sequence). CDR3 length: 14 residues. CDR3: CASSQRLTPYEQYF. CDR3 nucleotides: TGTGCCAGCAGCCAACGCCTCACCCCCTACGAGCAGTACTTC.

This clonotype was observed a handful of times. This sequence joins TRBV6-2 or TRBV6-3 and TRBJ2-5; weak D call: TRBD1 (7 bases). Germline-derived CDR1 and CDR2 are MNHEY and SVGEGT. The CDR3 runs to 16 residues. The ends were cut back, 5 bases at V and 4 bases at J, with 20 bases in the middle. The CDR3 region has the DNA TGTGCCAGCAGTCCCCTCCTACAGGGGACTGGAGAGACCCAGTACTTC. This sequence encodes CASSPLLQGTGETQYF.

V gene TRBV20-1 combines with J gene TRBJ1-2, with 10 bases aligning to TRBD1. With V trimmed by 6 bases and J by 5 bases, 3 bases remained unmatched. This CDR3 contains 12 residues. CDR1 DFQATT and CDR2 SNEGSKA come from the germline V gene (reference sequence). CDR3 amino acids: CSAWDRGYGYTF. The CDR3 DNA follows: TGCAGTGCCTGGGACAGGGGTTATGGCTACACCTTC.

This clonotype was seen a few times. J is TRBJ1-1 and V is TRBV7-8; D gene ambiguous. CDR1 is SGHVS and CDR2 is FQNEAQ in the germline V gene. Trimming left V 2 bases short and J 7 bases short, with 11 bases between. The CDR3 spans 13 residues. This chain's CDR3 is CASSLQGLGEAFF. The DNA for the CDR3 is TGTGCCAGCAGCTTACAAGGGCTCGGTGAAGCTTTCTTT.

This chain uses TRBV14 with TRBJ2-2; the D gene is possibly TRBD1 (5 bases). The V gene's germline CDR1 is SGHDN and CDR2 FVKESK. Between the trimmed V and J ends, which lost 4 bases and 12 bases, there was a span of 12 bases. CDR3 length equals 12 residues. DNA for the CDR3: TGTGCCAGCAGCCTAGAAGGGGTAAAGCTGTTTTTT. Its translation is CASSLEGVKLFF. Based on the CDR3 plus reference TRBV14 and TRBJ2-2, the full variable domain is EAGVTQFPSHSVIEKGQTVTLRCDPISGHDNLYWYRRVMGKEIKFLLHFVKESKQDESGMPNNRFLAERTGGTYSTLKVQPAELEDSGVYFCASSLEGVKLFFGEGSRLTVL.

This clonotype was observed a handful of times. This chain uses TRBV28 with TRBJ1-2; 10 bases agree with TRBD1. CDR3 length: 13 residues. Trimming took 5 bases from V and 5 from J; bases not matched to a gene: 2. Germline loops: CDR1 MDHEN, CDR2 SYDVKM. CDR3 region: CASSGQGVYGYTF. CDR3 DNA sequence: TGTGCCAGCAGTGGACAGGGGGTTTATGGCTACACCTTC.

In its sample, this clonotype was seen a few times. The gene calls are TRBV6-2 or TRBV6-3 and TRBJ2-5; perhaps TRBD2 as D (5 bases). Trimming removed 6 bases from V and 4 bases from J, with 15 bases in between. The V gene's germline CDR1 is MNHEY and CDR2 SVGEGT. There are 14 residues in the CDR3. CDR3 bases: TGTGCCAGCAGGAAATCACCGGGATTAGAGACCCAGTACTTC. Amino acids: CASRKSPGLETQYF.